Below are 28 T cell receptor beta chains sequenced from a single sample in a study of blood T cell repertoires in COVID-19. Here immunoSEQ multiplex PCR was the method, and the copy in TCRdb shows in-frame clones only, minus some. The sample holds more than 95,000 clones, 84% seen once. Sequencing was carried out using peripheral blood. These receptors all come from a human donor in a cohort sampled during active COVID-19.

This rearrangement joins TRBV6-1 to TRBJ2-5, with a possible D match to TRBD2 (6 bases). The V and J ends lost 2 bases and 5 bases respectively, with 12 bases between them. Germline V gene data show CDR1 as MNHNS and CDR2 as SASEGT. The CDR3 covers 14 residues. This CDR3 is CASSEFGGGETQYF. CDR3 nucleotides: TGTGCCAGCAGTGAATTTGGAGGAGGGGAGACCCAGTACTTC.

The rearrangement uses TRBV7-6 and TRBJ2-3; D is unclear. Trimming cost V 1 base and J 0 bases, with 8 bases left between them. The germline CDR1 and CDR2 sequences are SGHVS and FNYEAQ. The CDR3 length is 15 residues. The CDR3 here is CASSLGTRSTDTQYF. In DNA form, the CDR3 reads TGTGCCAGCAGCTTAGGTACCAGGAGCACAGATACGCAGTATTTT.

The chain is built from TRBV7-8 and TRBJ1-2; perhaps TRBD1 as D (6 bases). Germline V gene data show CDR1 as SGHVS and CDR2 as FQNEAQ. Trimming pared 0 bases from V and 3 bases from J, leaving 11 bases between. The CDR3 runs to 15 residues. As DNA, the CDR3 is TGTGCCAGCAGCTTAGCAGAACAGGGTTACTATGGCTACACCTTC. Protein product: CASSLAEQGYYGYTF.

The J gene is TRBJ2-2, the V gene TRBV7-9, with 9 bases lining up with TRBD2. The CDR3 consists of 16 residues. With V trimmed by 5 bases and J by 0 bases, 4 bases remained unmatched. In germline, CDR1 is SEHNR, CDR2 FQNEAQ (reference sequence). This CDR3 is CASSKRGATNTGELFF. The CDR3 bases are TGTGCCAGCAGCAAGCGGGGGGCTACGAACACCGGGGAGCTGTTTTTT.

V usage is TRBV5-6 and J usage is TRBJ1-3, with TRBD1 matching over 8 bases. This CDR3 is built from 15 residues. From germline, CDR1 is SGHDT and CDR2 YYEEEE. With 4 bases clipped from V and 3 bases from J, the junction kept 6 bases outside the gene matches. The CDR3 DNA is TGTGCCAGCAGCCCCGACAGGGGAAATGGAAACACCATATATTTT. The encoded protein is CASSPDRGNGNTIYF.

The chain combines TRBV27 with TRBJ1-2; D is unclear. CDR1 and CDR2 from the germline V gene are MNHEY and SMNVEV (reference sequence). The CDR3 totals 13 residues. V was shortened by 3 bases and J by 1 base, with 6 bases between the two germline ends. The CDR3 protein is CASSFADNYGYTF. The CDR3 bases are TGTGCCAGCAGTTTCGCGGATAACTATGGCTACACCTTC.

The rearrangement uses TRBV5-1 and TRBJ2-3; 9 nucleotides line up with TRBD1. CDR1 is SGHRS, CDR2 YFSETQ, per germline. The CDR3 totals 17 residues. V trimming: 0 bases; J trimming: 1 base; junction bases outside the gene matches: 6. The CDR3 DNA is TGCGCCAGCAGCTTGGCGAACAGGGGGCTCGGCACAGATACGCAGTATTTT. Translated: CASSLANRGLGTDTQYF.

The chain links TRBV18 to TRBJ2-1; 8 bases fit TRBD2. The CDR3 totals 15 residues. Germline V CDR1 and CDR2: KGHSH, LQKENI. Germline trimming cut 3 bases from V and 6 bases from J; bases unmatched to any gene: 7. DNA for the CDR3: TGTGCCAGCTCACCCAGCGGGGGTTTGGGCAATGAGCAGTTCTTC. Translated: CASSPSGGLGNEQFF. Looking up the rest from reference TRBV18 and TRBJ2-1 gives the full variable domain: NAGVMQNPRHLVRRRGQEARLRCSPMKGHSHVYWYRQLPEEGLKFMVYLQKENIIDESGMPKERFSAEFPKEGPSILRIQQVVRGDSAAYFCASSPSGGLGNEQFFGPGTRLTVL.

The genes are TRBV7-9 and TRBJ1-5; D unclear. From germline, CDR1 is SEHNR and CDR2 FQNEAQ (reference sequence). The V gene lost 1 base and the J gene lost 0 bases, with 4 bases spanning the gap. This CDR3 is 14 amino acids long. Here the CDR3 DNA reads TGTGCCAGCAGCTTAGACAGTAGCAATCAGCCCCAGCATTTT. Amino acids: CASSLDSSNQPQHF.

Only a few counts were recorded for this clone. For the CDR3, the DNA is TGTGCCAGCCGACCTACAAATCCAGGGGACCACGAGCAGTACTTC. Amino acids: CASRPTNPGDHEQYF. This chain links TRBV6-5 with TRBJ2-7; D may be TRBD1 (6 bases). CDR1 MNHEY and CDR2 SVGAGI come from the germline V gene. The V gene lost 8 bases and the J gene lost 5 bases, with 22 bases spanning the gap. This CDR3 is built from 15 residues.

V and J are TRBV19 and TRBJ2-6, with D possibly matching TRBD1 (5 bases). Trimming pared 7 bases from V and 0 bases from J, leaving 10 bases between. Germline V gene sequence: CDR1 LNHDA, CDR2 SQIVND (reference sequence). The CDR3 contains 15 residues. The DNA for the CDR3 is TGTGCCAGTATCCCGACAGCCTCTGGGGCCAACGTCCTGACTTTC. Translation: CASIPTASGANVLTF.

The rearrangement uses TRBV5-8 and TRBJ2-7; D ambiguous. This CDR3 has 11 amino acids. The germline gives CDR1 SGHTS, CDR2 YDEGEE. Trimming cost V 4 bases and J 4 bases, with 6 bases left between them. The CDR3 bases are TGTGCCAGCAGCCCCTCGTACGAGCAGTACTTC. It translates to CASSPSYEQYF.

V gene TRBV3-1 (or the pseudogene TRBV3-2) combines with J gene TRBJ1-1, with D uncertain. The germline V and J ends were trimmed by 1 base and 1 base, with 7 bases remaining between them. The germline CDR1 and CDR2 sequences are LGHDT and YNNKEL (reference sequence). CDR3 size: 14 residues. Here the CDR3 DNA reads TGTGCCAGCAGCCAAGTCCCCAGGAACACTGAAGCTTTCTTT. It specifies CASSQVPRNTEAFF.

The rearrangement joins TRBV27 to TRBJ2-5; 9 bases are shared with TRBD2. Trimming removed 3 bases from V and 2 bases from J; junction bases left unmatched: 4. From germline, CDR1 is MNHEY and CDR2 SMNVEV (reference sequence). This CDR3 region has 15 residues. CDR3 region: CASSFISGGQETQYF. DNA for the CDR3: TGTGCCAGCAGTTTCATTAGCGGGGGACAAGAGACCCAGTACTTC.

The rearrangement joins TRBV9 to TRBJ2-2, with D perhaps TRBD1 (5 bases). The V and J ends lost 0 bases and 0 bases respectively, with 18 bases between them. Germline lookup yields CDR1 SGDLS and CDR2 YYNGEE. This CDR3 is built from 19 residues. The CDR3 region has the DNA TGTGCCAGCAGCGTAGCAAGGGGCTCCGGATACTCGAACACCGGGGAGCTGTTTTTT. It is translated as CASSVARGSGYSNTGELFF.

This chain links TRBV5-5 with TRBJ1-1; TRBD1 might be the D (5 bases). CDR3 size: 14 residues. Germline values: CDR1 SGHKS, CDR2 YYEKEE (reference sequence). V dropped 5 bases and J dropped 5 bases, with 16 bases sitting between them. DNA of the CDR3: TGTGCCAGCAGATCCAGCTTGGGGGGGACTGAAGCTTTCTTT. Protein sequence: CASRSSLGGTEAFF.

This chain joins TRBV25-1 and TRBJ1-1; TRBD1 might be the D (5 bases). The V and J ends lost 7 bases and 5 bases respectively, with 17 bases between them. Germline V CDR1 and CDR2: MGHDK, SYGVNS. CDR3 length equals 14 residues. CDR3: CASTGGRERTEAFF. The CDR3 DNA reads TGTGCCAGCACCGGCGGCAGGGAAAGGACTGAAGCTTTCTTT.

The sample holds a few counts of this clone. V and J are TRBV5-6 and TRBJ2-7; weak D call: TRBD2 (6 bases). The CDR3 loop spans 15 amino acids. The germline V gene has CDR1 SGHDT and CDR2 YYEEEE. V gave up 2 bases and J gave up 3 bases, with 15 bases separating them. The DNA of the CDR3 is TGTGCCAGCAGCTTTGTGAAGGGAGGCCTCTACGAGCAGTACTTC. Protein sequence: CASSFVKGGLYEQYF. The full variable domain, completed using reference TRBV5-6 and TRBJ2-7, is DAGVTQSPTHLIKTRGQQVTLRCSPKSGHDTVSWYQQALGQGPQFIFQYYEEEERQRGNFPDRFSGHQFPNYSSELNVNALLLGDSALYLCASSFVKGGLYEQYFGPGTRLTVT.

The chain is built from TRBV4-3 and TRBJ2-3; 12 bases agree with TRBD2. Germline trimming cut 0 bases from V and 0 bases from J; bases unmatched to any gene: 7. Germline assignment: CDR1 LGHNA and CDR2 YSLEER. This CDR3 is built from 19 residues. DNA of the CDR3: TGCGCCAGCAGCCAAGAATGGGGACTAGCGGGTGCAAGCACAGATACGCAGTATTTT. The encoded protein is CASSQEWGLAGASTDTQYF.

This clone was detected only a few times. The V call is TRBV11-1, the J call TRBJ2-2; no reliable D call. There are 13 residues in the CDR3. V lost 1 base, J lost 9 bases, and 9 bases lay in between. The germline V gene has CDR1 SGHAT and CDR2 FQDESV (reference sequence). This chain's CDR3 is CASSLDLSRELFF. CDR3 sequence (DNA): TGTGCCAGCAGCTTAGATCTTAGCAGGGAGCTGTTTTTT.

The chain joins TRBV3-1 (or the pseudogene TRBV3-2) to TRBJ1-1; TRBD1 matches at 7 bases. CDR1 is LGHDT and CDR2 is YNNKEL in the germline V gene (reference sequence). Unmatched junction bases numbered 12, after V lost 4 bases and J lost 4 bases. This CDR3 spans 16 amino acids. The CDR3 DNA sequence: TGTGCCAGCAGCCGGCGAATATCCCAGGGGGTCACTGAAGCTTTCTTT. Its translation: CASSRRISQGVTEAFF.

This chain joins TRBV27 and TRBJ2-3, with 7 bases fitting TRBD1. The V segment lost 7 bases and the J segment 0 bases; nucleotides outside the gene matches: 4. The CDR3 totals 14 residues. CDR1 MNHEY and CDR2 SMNVEV come from the germline V gene (reference sequence). The CDR3 sequence is CASIRDRSTDTQYF. The CDR3, as DNA: TGTGCCAGCATCCGGGACAGAAGCACAGATACGCAGTATTTT.

The chain links TRBV6-5 to TRBJ1-1, with a tentative D call TRBD1 (6 bases). The germline V and J ends were trimmed by 6 bases and 10 bases, with 15 bases remaining between them. CDR3 length: 12 residues. Germline V gives CDR1 MNHEY, CDR2 SVGAGI. The CDR3, as DNA: TGTGCCAGCAGAGCACAAGGGGGGGGAGCTTTCTTT. It is translated as CASRAQGGGAFF.

The chain has TRBV5-1 and TRBJ2-2; possibly TRBD1 for D (5 bases). The CDR3 loop spans 14 amino acids. V lost 2 bases and J lost 3, with 8 bases in between. Germline loops: CDR1 SGHRS, CDR2 YFSETQ. CDR3 loop: CASSLQVDTGELFF. The CDR3 coding sequence is TGCGCCAGCAGCTTACAGGTGGACACCGGGGAGCTGTTTTTT.

This chain connects TRBV5-1 to TRBJ1-6; TRBD1 agrees at 8 bases. The germline V gene has CDR1 SGHRS and CDR2 YFSETQ. The CDR3 runs to 14 residues. V lost 0 bases and J lost 7; bases outside the gene matches: 0. The DNA of the CDR3 is TGCGCCAGCAGCTTGGGACAGGGGAATTCACCCCTCCACTTT. Its translation is CASSLGQGNSPLHF.

The gene calls are TRBV7-9 and TRBJ2-5; weak D call: TRBD1 (6 bases). Per the germline V gene, CDR1 is SEHNR and CDR2 is FQNEAQ (reference sequence). Trimming took 5 bases from V and 4 from J, leaving 17 bases between them. The CDR3 length is 15 residues. The CDR3 loop is CASSTTTGRRETQYF. DNA of the CDR3: TGTGCCAGCAGCACCACGACAGGCCGCAGAGAGACCCAGTACTTC.

This sequence joins TRBV5-4 and TRBJ2-2, with 7 nucleotides matching TRBD1. Germline trimming cut 7 bases from V and 5 bases from J; bases unmatched to any gene: 8. CDR1 is SGHNT and CDR2 is YYREEE in the germline V gene (reference sequence). This CDR3 is 14 amino acids long. CDR3 protein: CASHDRAWTGELFF. CDR3 in DNA: TGTGCCAGCCACGACAGGGCCTGGACCGGGGAGCTGTTTTTT.

The chain has TRBV12-3 or TRBV12-4 and TRBJ1-1; D is undetermined. The CDR3 loop spans 13 amino acids. Trimming pared 3 bases from V and 4 bases from J, leaving 9 bases between. The CDR3 DNA sequence: TGTGCCAGCAGTTTGATCGGGAGCACTGAAGCTTTCTTT. Translated, it gives CASSLIGSTEAFF.